This T cell receptor beta chain was sequenced during a study of naive and memory T cell subsets (dated by TCRdb to 2016 to 2017). With regard to the full study: The study applied an open-source, UMI-based TCR alpha and beta sequencing pipeline to sorted naive and memory peripheral blood T cell subsets. The results of the functional CMV T cell responses matched the IgG serology results in every case. RNA was DNase-treated and reverse transcribed with TCR constant-region primers, mostly using SuperScript III.

Overall study outcomes, separate from this receptor: Single alpha or beta chain sequences, rather than paired alpha/beta receptors, were used to define clonotypes. In both CD4 and CD8 cells, the Gini index increased while Shannon and inverse Simpson diversity decreased from naive through CM, EM and EMRA. RNA-based TCR counts may be influenced by expression changes linked to T cell activation and differentiation. A few larger clonotypes were present in naive repertoires, especially CD8 naive repertoires, and these clonotypes were possibly memory cells re-expressing CD45RA. The abundance of TCRs followed a power law with an exponent that differed between naive and memory subsets yet stayed consistent across the three individuals. Once error correction was done, more than 90% of naive TCR sequences showed up just once, which made the naive abundance distributions much steeper than those of the memory subsets. The repertoire findings for the naive and memory subsets could not be validated against a ground truth because none was available.

In its sample, this clonotype was seen a few times. Its antigen remains undetermined. No per-base quality is available; no much larger clone lies one base away. TCR alpha and beta chain libraries were amplified separately from the second PCR step onward. CMV status of each donor was established by measuring IFNgamma production from CD4+ T cells after fresh PBMCs were stimulated overnight with CMV viral lysate. Using Miltenyi beads, CD4 T cells were first positively selected, and CD8 T cells were then positively selected from the CD4-negative fraction. Cells were stained for CD3, CD4, CD8, CD45RA, CD27 and a live/dead dye and were sorted on a BD Aria II into four subsets based on CD45RA and CD27. A few healthy volunteers provided blood, and each donor's sample was split into CD4 and CD8 T cells and then further divided into four differentiation subsets. Approximately 120 ml of peripheral blood was collected from each donor, and PBMC were isolated by Ficoll-Paque PLUS density-gradient centrifugation. Sorted cells were lysed in RLT buffer, and RNA was extracted with a Qiagen RNeasy kit and stored at -80°C.

Library generation was performed with UMI-ligation and nested PCR. An equimolar mix of two oligonucleotides covering both TRBC1 and TRBC2 was used as the beta constant-region primer. The ligated cDNA went through four rounds of PCR with nested alpha and beta constant-region primers together with the SP2 primer. A single-stranded oligonucleotide carrying the SP2 primer and a 12-nucleotide UMI was ligated to the 3' end of the cDNA by T4 RNA ligase 1. The ligation reaction was kept at 16 degrees C for about 19-25 hours. PCR2 was typically run as a SYBR Green qPCR and stopped at a predetermined threshold to prevent over-amplification. Apart from the first purification, every purification step used Agencourt AMPure XP magnetic beads. Libraries were quantified by Qubit and checked on a TapeStation, where a main peak was expected near 650 bp. Pooled libraries were sequenced on an Illumina MiSeq with v2 2x251 paired-end kits, typically giving about 0.85-2.3 million reads per sample. Each sample's library went into the pool at about 4.2 nM, and about 5-7% PhiX was added to help with cluster recognition. The published analysis was carried out like this. Decombinator assigned V and J genes to Demultiplexor-processed FASTQ reads by tag matching, allowing a single base-pair mismatch. UMIs were used by Collapsinator to correct both sequencing errors and frequency errors arising from PCR heterogeneity. CDR3Translator translated TCRs and extracted CDR3s from the conserved cysteine to the FGXG phenylalanine, flagging non-productive sequences. Gini, Shannon entropy and inverse Simpson indices were calculated on repertoires subsampled to equal numbers of UMI-defined TCRs. Power-law fits to clonotype abundance distributions were performed by maximum likelihood within the linear range. Similar UMI counts, unique TCR numbers and clonal distributions were obtained with the pipeline and with MIGEC on one naive CD8 sample. One analysis removed from the naive repertoire any naive TCRs that were also found in any memory subset from the same donor. The repertoires were searched for 7,322 CMV-associated CDR3 sequences that had been compiled from VDJdb and a published dataset. The raw public data were reprocessed by TCRdb itself: fastp quality trimming at Q25, MiXCR clonotype calling, in-frame beta chains only. Each entry merges the rows of one CDR3 protein and shows their most common DNA and genes. TCRdb assigned the V and J calls; the authors' analysis was not used. The sample table records around 100,000 distinct CDR3 sequences; approximately 15% of these occur just once. Clones ranked in the top ten supply 2.8% of the sample.

V loses 6 bases of germline sequence and J loses 0 bases, and the interval between the two ends is 17 bases. The germline V gene provides CDR1 SQVTM and CDR2 ANQGSEA. Spanning cysteine to phenylalanine, the CDR3 consists of 15 amino acids. Only CDR3 DNA remains: 45 bases, in frame from the first base. The V gene is TRBV29-1 and the J gene is TRBJ1-2, and TRBD1 may be the D gene, going by 6 matching bases. The sequencing sample was made of naive CD8+ T cells from blood. This specimen's cell subset or site label, per the study, means: naive T cells, CD45RA high CD27+. The TCR was taken from a human donor in good health. The sequenced DNA: TGCAGCGTCGAAACGACAGGCCTAACTAACTATGGCTACACCTTC. Translated, this gives CSVETTGLTNYGYTF.